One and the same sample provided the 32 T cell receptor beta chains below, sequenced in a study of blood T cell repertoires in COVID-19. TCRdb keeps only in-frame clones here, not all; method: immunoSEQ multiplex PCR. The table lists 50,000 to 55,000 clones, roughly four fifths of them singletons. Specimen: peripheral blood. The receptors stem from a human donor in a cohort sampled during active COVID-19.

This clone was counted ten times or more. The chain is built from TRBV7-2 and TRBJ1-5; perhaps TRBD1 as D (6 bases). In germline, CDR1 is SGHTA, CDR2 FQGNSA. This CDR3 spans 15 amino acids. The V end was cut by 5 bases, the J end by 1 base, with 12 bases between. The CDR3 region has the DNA TGTGCCAGCAGCCCCGAGGGGGTAAGCAATCAGCCCCAGCATTTT. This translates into CASSPEGVSNQPQHF. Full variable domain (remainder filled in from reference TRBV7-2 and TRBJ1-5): GAGVSQSPSNKVTEKGKDVELRCDPISGHTALYWYRQSLGQGLEFLIYFQGNSAPDKSGLPSDRFSAERTGGSVSTLTIQRTQQEDSAVYLCASSPEGVSNQPQHFGDGTRLSIL.

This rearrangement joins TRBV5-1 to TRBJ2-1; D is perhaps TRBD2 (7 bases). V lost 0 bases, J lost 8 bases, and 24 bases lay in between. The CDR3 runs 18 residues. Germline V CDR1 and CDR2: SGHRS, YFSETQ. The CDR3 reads CASSLVASGGGRGHEQFF. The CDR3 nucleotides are TGCGCCAGCAGCTTGGTGGCTAGCGGTGGGGGCAGGGGCCATGAGCAGTTCTTC. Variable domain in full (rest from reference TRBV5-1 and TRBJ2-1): KAGVTQTPRYLIKTRGQQVTLSCSPISGHRSVSWYQQTPGQGLQFLFEYFSETQRNKGNFPGRFSGRQFSNSRSEMNVSTLELGDSALYLCASSLVASGGGRGHEQFFGPGTRLTVL.

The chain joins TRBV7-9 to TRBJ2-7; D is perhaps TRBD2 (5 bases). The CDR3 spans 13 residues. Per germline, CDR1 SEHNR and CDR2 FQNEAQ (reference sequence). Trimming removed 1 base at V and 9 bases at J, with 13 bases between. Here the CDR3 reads CASSLEASRGQYF. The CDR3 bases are TGTGCCAGCAGCTTAGAGGCTAGTCGGGGGCAGTACTTC.

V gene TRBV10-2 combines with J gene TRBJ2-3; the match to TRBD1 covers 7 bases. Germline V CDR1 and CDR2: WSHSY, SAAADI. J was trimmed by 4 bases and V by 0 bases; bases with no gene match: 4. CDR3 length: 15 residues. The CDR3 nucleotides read TGCGCCAGCAGTGAGTCGAGGGGGCCCGCAGATACGCAGTATTTT. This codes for CASSESRGPADTQYF.

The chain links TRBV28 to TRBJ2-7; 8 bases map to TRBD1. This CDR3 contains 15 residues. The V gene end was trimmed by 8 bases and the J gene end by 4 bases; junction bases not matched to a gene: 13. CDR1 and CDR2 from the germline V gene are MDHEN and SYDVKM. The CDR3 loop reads CASRTGSSPLYEQYF. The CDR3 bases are TGTGCCAGCCGGACAGGGTCCAGCCCTCTTTACGAGCAGTACTTC. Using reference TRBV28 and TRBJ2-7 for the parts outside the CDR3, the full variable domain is DVKVTQSSRYLVKRTGEKVFLECVQDMDHENMFWYRQDPGLGLRLIYFSYDVKMKEKGDIPEGYSVSREKKERFSLILESASTNQTSMYLCASRTGSSPLYEQYFGPGTRLTVT.

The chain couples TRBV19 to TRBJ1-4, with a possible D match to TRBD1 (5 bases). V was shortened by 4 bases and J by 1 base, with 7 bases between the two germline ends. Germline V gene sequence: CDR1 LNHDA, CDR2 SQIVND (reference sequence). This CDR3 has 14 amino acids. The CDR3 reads CASSNQGTNEKLFF. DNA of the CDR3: TGTGCCAGTAGTAACCAGGGAACTAATGAAAAACTGTTTTTT.

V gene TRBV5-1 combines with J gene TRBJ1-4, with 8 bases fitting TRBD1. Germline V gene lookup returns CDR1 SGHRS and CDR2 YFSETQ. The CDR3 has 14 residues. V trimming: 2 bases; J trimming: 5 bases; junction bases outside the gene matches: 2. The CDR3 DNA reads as TGCGCCAGCAGCTTACGACAGGGGAATGAAAAACTGTTTTTT. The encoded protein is CASSLRQGNEKLFF.

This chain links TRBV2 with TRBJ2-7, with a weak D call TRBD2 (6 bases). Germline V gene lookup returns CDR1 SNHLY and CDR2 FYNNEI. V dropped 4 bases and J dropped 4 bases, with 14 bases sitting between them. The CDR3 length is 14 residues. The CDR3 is CASSGQGGLYEQYF. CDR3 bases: TGTGCCAGCAGTGGTCAGGGAGGTCTATACGAGCAGTACTTC.

CDR3 region: CATSRSSGFEQFF. The DNA for the CDR3 is TGTGCCACCAGCAGATCCTCAGGGTTTGAGCAGTTCTTC. The V and J genes are TRBV15 and TRBJ2-1; TRBD1 might be the D (5 bases). The CDR3 is made up of 13 amino acids. V was trimmed by 2 bases and J by 9 bases, leaving 11 bases between them. The germline V gene encodes CDR1 LNHNV and CDR2 YYDKDF (reference sequence).

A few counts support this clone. The CDR3 DNA reads as TGTGCCAGCAGCTTATCCCCCATGACAGACCTCAATGAGCAGTTCTTC. The encoded protein is CASSLSPMTDLNEQFF. The J gene is TRBJ2-1, the V gene TRBV5-4, with D tentatively TRBD1 (5 bases). Between the trimmed V and J ends, which lost 2 bases and 6 bases, there was a span of 18 bases. In germline, CDR1 is SGHNT, CDR2 YYREEE (reference sequence). The CDR3 is 16 amino acids.

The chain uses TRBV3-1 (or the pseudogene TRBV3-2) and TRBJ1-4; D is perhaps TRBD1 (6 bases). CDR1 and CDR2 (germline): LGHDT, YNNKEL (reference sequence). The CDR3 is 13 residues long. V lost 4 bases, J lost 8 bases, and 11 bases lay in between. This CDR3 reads CASSRQDREKLFF. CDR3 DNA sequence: TGTGCCAGCAGCCGACAGGATCGGGAAAAACTGTTTTTT.

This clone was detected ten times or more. In DNA, the CDR3 is TGTGCCACCGGTTGGGGGAGCGGGAGTGAGCAGTTCTTC. Its protein is CATGWGSGSEQFF. This rearrangement joins TRBV7-3 to TRBJ2-1, with 8 positions matching TRBD2. From germline, CDR1 is SGHTA and CDR2 FQGTGA. The CDR3 contains 13 residues. Trimming took 10 bases from V and 9 from J; bases not matched to a gene: 11.

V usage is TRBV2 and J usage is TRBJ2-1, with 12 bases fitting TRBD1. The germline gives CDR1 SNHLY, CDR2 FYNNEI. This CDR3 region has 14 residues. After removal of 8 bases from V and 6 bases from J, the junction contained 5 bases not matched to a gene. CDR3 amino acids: CASSWDRGLNEQFF. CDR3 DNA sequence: TGTGCCAGCTCGTGGGACAGGGGGCTCAATGAGCAGTTCTTC.

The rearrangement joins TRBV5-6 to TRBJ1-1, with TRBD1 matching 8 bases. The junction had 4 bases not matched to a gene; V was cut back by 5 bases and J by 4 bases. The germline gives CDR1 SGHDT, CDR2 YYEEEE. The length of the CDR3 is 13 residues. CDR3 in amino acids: CASRKTGATEAFF. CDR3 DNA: TGTGCCAGCAGGAAGACAGGGGCCACTGAAGCTTTCTTT.

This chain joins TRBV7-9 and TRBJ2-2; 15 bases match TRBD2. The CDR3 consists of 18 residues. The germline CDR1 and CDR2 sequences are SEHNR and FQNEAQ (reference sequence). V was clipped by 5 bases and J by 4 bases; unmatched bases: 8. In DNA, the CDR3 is TGTGCCAGCAGCATATCCGGGGGACTAGCGGGAGGCACCGGGGAGCTGTTTTTT. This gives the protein CASSISGGLAGGTGELFF.

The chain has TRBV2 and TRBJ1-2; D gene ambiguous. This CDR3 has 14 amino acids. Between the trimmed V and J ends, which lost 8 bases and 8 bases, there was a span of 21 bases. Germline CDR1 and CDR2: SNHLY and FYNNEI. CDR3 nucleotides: TGTGCCAGCGCCAGGACCGAGGGAAGGGAGGGCTACACCTTC. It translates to CASARTEGREGYTF.

The DNA for the CDR3 is TGTGCCAGCAGCGCAGGACAGGAATTCGGCTACACCTTC. Translated: CASSAGQEFGYTF. This chain links TRBV9 with TRBJ1-2, with TRBD1 matching 7 bases. Germline assignment: CDR1 SGDLS and CDR2 YYNGEE. Germline trimming cut 3 bases from V and 8 bases from J; bases unmatched to any gene: 7. The length of the CDR3 is 13 residues.

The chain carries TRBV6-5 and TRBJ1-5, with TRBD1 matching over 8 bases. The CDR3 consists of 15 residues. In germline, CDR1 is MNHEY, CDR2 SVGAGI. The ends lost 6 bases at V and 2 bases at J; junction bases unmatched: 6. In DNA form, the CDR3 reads TGTGCCAGCAGAAAGACAGGGGCACGCAATCAGCCCCAGCATTTT. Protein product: CASRKTGARNQPQHF.

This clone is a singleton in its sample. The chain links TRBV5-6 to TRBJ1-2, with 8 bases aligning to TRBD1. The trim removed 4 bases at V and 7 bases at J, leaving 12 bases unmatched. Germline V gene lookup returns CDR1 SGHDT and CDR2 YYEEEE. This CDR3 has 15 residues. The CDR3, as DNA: TGTGCCAGCAGCCGAACGGGACAGGCTTCGCCTGGCTACACCTTC. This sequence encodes CASSRTGQASPGYTF.

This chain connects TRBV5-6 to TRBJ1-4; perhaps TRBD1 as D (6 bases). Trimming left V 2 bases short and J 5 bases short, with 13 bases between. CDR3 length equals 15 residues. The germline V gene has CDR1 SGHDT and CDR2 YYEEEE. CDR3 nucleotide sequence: TGTGCCAGCAGCTTTACCAGGGGATCGAATGAAAAACTGTTTTTT. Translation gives CASSFTRGSNEKLFF.

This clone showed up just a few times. The chain's CDR3 is CASGEANTDTQYF. The CDR3 DNA reads TGTGCCAGCGGGGAGGCGAACACAGATACGCAGTATTTT. This rearrangement joins TRBV7-9 to TRBJ2-3, with D tentatively TRBD2 (6 bases). The CDR3 spans 13 residues. Between the trimmed V and J ends, which lost 8 bases and 2 bases, there was a span of 11 bases. Germline CDR1 reads SEHNR; CDR2 reads FQNEAQ (reference sequence). The variable domain in full, completed from reference TRBV7-9 and TRBJ2-3, reads DTGVSQNPRHKITKRGQNVTFRCDPISEHNRLYWYRQTLGQGPEFLTYFQNEAQLEKSRLLSDRFSAERPKGSFSTLEIQRTEQGDSAMYLCASGEANTDTQYFGPGTRLTVL.

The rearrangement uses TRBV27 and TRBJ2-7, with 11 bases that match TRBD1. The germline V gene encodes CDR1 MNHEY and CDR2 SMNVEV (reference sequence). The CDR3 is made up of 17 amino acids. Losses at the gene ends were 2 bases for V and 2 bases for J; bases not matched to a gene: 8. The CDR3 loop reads CASSLRRPGQGAYEQYF. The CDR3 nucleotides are TGTGCCAGCAGTTTACGGAGACCGGGACAGGGGGCCTACGAGCAGTACTTC.

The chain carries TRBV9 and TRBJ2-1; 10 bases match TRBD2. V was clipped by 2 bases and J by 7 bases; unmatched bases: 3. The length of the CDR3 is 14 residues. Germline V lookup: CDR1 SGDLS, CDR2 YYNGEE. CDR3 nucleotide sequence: TGTGCCAGCAGCGTTGGAGCGGGGGGGAATGAGCAGTTCTTC. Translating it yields CASSVGAGGNEQFF.

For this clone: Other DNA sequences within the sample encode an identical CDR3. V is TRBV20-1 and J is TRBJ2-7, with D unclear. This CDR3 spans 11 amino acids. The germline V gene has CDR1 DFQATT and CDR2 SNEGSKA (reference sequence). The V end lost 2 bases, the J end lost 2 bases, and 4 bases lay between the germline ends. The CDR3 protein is CSARTTYEQYF. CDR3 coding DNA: TGCAGTGCTAGAACAACCTACGAGCAGTACTTC.

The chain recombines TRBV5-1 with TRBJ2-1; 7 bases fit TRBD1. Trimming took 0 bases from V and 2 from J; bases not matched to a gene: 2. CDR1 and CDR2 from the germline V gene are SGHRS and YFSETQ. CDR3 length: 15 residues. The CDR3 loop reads CASSLETGPYNEQFF. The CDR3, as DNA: TGCGCCAGCAGCTTGGAGACAGGGCCCTACAATGAGCAGTTCTTC.

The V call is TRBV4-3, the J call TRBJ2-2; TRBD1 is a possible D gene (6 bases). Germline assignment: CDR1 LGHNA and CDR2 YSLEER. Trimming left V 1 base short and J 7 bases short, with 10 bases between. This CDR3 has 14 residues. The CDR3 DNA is TGCGCCAGCAGCCAAGCTGGACAGAACGGGGAGCTGTTTTTT. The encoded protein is CASSQAGQNGELFF.

The CDR3 sequence: CSVEQNWGDTEAFF. The CDR3, as DNA: TGCAGCGTAGAACAGAACTGGGGGGACACTGAAGCTTTCTTT. V usage is TRBV29-1 and J usage is TRBJ1-1; possible D gene TRBD1, 5 bases. Germline-derived CDR1 and CDR2 are SQVTM and ANQGSEA. The CDR3 spans 14 residues. V was shortened by 6 bases and J by 3 bases, with 17 bases between the two germline ends.

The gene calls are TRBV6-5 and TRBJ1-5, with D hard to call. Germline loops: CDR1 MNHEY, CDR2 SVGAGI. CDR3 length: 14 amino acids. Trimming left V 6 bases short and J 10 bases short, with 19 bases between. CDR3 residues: CASRSPGEPRPQHF. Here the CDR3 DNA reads TGTGCCAGCAGGTCCCCCGGGGAGCCTCGACCCCAGCATTTT.

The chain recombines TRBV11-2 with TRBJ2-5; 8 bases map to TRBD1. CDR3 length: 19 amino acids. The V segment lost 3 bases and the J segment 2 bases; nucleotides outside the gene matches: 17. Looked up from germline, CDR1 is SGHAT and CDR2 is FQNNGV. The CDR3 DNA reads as TGTGCCAGCAGCTTTAATACGCGAGCGGACAGGGCCGATCAAGAGACCCAGTACTTC. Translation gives CASSFNTRADRADQETQYF.

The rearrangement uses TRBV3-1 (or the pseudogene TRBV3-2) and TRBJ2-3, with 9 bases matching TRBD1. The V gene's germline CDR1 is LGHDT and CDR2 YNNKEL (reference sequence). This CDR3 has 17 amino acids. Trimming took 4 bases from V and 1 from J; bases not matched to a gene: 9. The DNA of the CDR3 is TGTGCCAGCAGCCCCCGGACAGGGGTGGAGGGCACAGATACGCAGTATTTT. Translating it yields CASSPRTGVEGTDTQYF.

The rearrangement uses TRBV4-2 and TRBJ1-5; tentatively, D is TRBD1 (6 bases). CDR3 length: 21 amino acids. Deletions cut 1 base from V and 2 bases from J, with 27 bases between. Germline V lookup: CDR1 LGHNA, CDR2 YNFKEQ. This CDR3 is CASSQVRSNRDPIGRNQPQHF. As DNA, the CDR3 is TGTGCCAGCAGCCAAGTCCGTTCCAACAGGGACCCTATCGGGCGCAATCAGCCCCAGCATTTT.

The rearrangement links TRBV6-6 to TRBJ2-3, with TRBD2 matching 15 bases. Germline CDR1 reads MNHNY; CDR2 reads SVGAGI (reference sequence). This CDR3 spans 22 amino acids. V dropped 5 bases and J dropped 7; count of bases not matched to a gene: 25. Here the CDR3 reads CASSRDGLGLAGGPRRGYTQYF. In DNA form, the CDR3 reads TGTGCCAGCAGTCGGGACGGATTAGGACTAGCGGGAGGGCCTAGGAGAGGCTATACGCAGTATTTT.